This entry lists 5 T cell receptor beta chains sequenced from one sample in a study of blood T cell repertoires in COVID-19. Profiling relied on immunoSEQ multiplex PCR, and the TCRdb table lists in-frame clones only, not all of them. Of roughly 230,000 clones detected, roughly 84% appear once; the ten largest clones hold about 3.5%. The sample taken for sequencing was PBMCs or T cells enriched from blood (not recorded which). These receptor sequences come from a man aged 50 to 59 who had recovered from COVID-19.

The chain links TRBV7-2 to TRBJ2-2, with D tentatively TRBD1 (5 bases). Germline lookup yields CDR1 SGHTA and CDR2 FQGNSA. Trimming cost V 3 bases and J 3 bases, with 11 bases left between them. The CDR3 runs to 15 residues. Written as DNA, the CDR3 is TGTGCCAGCAGCTTTCTGGGGCTTCACACCGGGGAGCTGTTTTTT. It yields the protein CASSFLGLHTGELFF.

The chain carries TRBV7-2 and TRBJ2-3; D is perhaps TRBD1 (6 bases). V lost 1 base to trimming and J lost 2 bases, with 16 bases between them. Germline V gene data show CDR1 as SGHTA and CDR2 as FQGNSA. The CDR3 totals 17 residues. The chain's CDR3 is CASSLDPGASVTDTQYF. CDR3 DNA sequence: TGTGCCAGCAGCTTAGATCCAGGGGCGAGCGTCACAGATACGCAGTATTTT.

This clone has a single count. The J gene is TRBJ2-7, the V gene TRBV29-1; 12 bases align to TRBD1. The J segment lost 7 bases and the V segment lost 1 base, leaving 14 bases of the junction unmatched. This CDR3 contains 17 residues. The germline gives CDR1 SQVTM, CDR2 ANQGSEA. The chain's CDR3 is CSVEVIGVGTGGAEQYF. CDR3 in DNA: TGCAGCGTTGAAGTAATTGGGGTTGGGACAGGGGGCGCAGAGCAGTACTTC.

The V gene is TRBV6-1, the J gene TRBJ1-6, with 7 positions matching TRBD1. Trimming took 2 bases from V and 7 from J; bases not matched to a gene: 5. The CDR3 contains 15 residues. Germline V gene sequence: CDR1 MNHNS, CDR2 SASEGT. This chain's CDR3 is CASSEPGRGNSPLHF. The CDR3 DNA follows: TGTGCCAGCAGTGAACCAGGCAGGGGGAATTCACCCCTCCACTTT.

In its sample, this clone was seen a few times. The rearrangement uses TRBV4-1 and TRBJ2-2; tentative D call: TRBD2 (5 bases). The V end lost 4 bases, the J end lost 7 bases, and 19 bases lay between the germline ends. The length of the CDR3 is 16 residues. In germline, CDR1 is MGHRA, CDR2 YSYEKL. The CDR3 sequence is CASSPSRPGLGGELFF. The CDR3 region has the DNA TGCGCCAGCAGCCCTTCGAGGCCGGGGTTGGGCGGGGAGCTGTTTTTT.